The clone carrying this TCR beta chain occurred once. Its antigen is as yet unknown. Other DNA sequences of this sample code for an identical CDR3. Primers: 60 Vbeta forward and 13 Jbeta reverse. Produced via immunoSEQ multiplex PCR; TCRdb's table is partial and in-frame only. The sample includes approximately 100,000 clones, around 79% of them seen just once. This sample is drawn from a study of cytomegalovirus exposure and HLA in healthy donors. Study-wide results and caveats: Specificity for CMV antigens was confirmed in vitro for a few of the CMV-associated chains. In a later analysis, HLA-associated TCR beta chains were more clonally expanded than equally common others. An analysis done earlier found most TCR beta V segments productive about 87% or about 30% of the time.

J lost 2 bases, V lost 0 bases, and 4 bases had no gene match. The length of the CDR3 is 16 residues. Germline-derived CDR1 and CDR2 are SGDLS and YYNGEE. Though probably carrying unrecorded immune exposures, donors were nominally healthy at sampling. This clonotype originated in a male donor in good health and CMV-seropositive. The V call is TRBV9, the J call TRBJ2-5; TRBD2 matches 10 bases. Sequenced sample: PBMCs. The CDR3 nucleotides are TGTGCCAGCAGCGTAGGGCGAGCGGGGGGGCAAGAGACCCAGTACTTC. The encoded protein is CASSVGRAGGQETQYF.